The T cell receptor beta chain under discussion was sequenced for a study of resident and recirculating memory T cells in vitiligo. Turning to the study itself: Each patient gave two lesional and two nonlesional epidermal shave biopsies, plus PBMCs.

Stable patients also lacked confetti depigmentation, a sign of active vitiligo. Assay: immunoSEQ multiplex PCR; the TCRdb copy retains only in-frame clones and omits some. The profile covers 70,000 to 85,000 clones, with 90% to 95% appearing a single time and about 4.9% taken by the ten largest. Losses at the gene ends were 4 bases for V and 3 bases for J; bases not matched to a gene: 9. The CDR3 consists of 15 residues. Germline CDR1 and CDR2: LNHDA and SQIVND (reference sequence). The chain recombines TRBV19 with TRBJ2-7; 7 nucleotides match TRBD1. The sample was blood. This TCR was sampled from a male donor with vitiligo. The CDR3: CASSRRDRILYEQYF. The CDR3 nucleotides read TGTGCCAGTAGTAGACGGGACAGAATACTCTACGAGCAGTACTTC.